What follows are 5 T cell receptor beta chains derived from one specimen sequenced in a study of T cells in narcolepsy. Method: immunoSEQ multiplex PCR; TCRdb's copy keeps in-frame clones and lacks some. The sample gives 30,000 to 35,000 clones, about 85% of which show up once; about 1% is in the top ten. Sample: memory (CD45RA-) CD4+ T cells from blood. The receptors derive from a human donor in good health.

The chain is built from TRBV6-1 and TRBJ1-3; no clear D gene. Trimming pared 0 bases from V and 4 bases from J, leaving 7 bases between. Germline V gives CDR1 MNHNS, CDR2 SASEGT. This CDR3 contains 14 residues. CDR3 DNA: TGTGCCAGCAGTGAAGCTATACCCGGAAACACCATATATTTT. Translation: CASSEAIPGNTIYF.

The chain couples TRBV7-2 to TRBJ2-7; tentatively, D is TRBD2 (6 bases). The CDR3 runs to 13 residues. Germline CDR1 and CDR2: SGHTA and FQGNSA. Trimming took 4 bases from V and 3 from J, leaving 10 bases between them. CDR3 DNA sequence: TGTGCCAGCAGCTCGACCGGGGGCTACGAGCAGTACTTC. It translates to CASSSTGGYEQYF.

The J gene is TRBJ2-5, the V gene TRBV13, with 15 bases matching TRBD2. Germline CDR1 is PRHDT and CDR2 is FYEKMQ (reference sequence). V lost 4 bases to trimming and J lost 1 base; unmatched junction nucleotides: 1. CDR3 length: 16 residues. The CDR3 here is CASSSGLAGGQETQYF. As DNA, the CDR3 is TGTGCCAGCAGCTCGGGACTAGCGGGGGGCCAAGAGACCCAGTACTTC.

This rearrangement joins TRBV30 to TRBJ2-4; 9 positions agree with TRBD1. Germline CDR1 and CDR2: GTSNPN and SVGIG (reference sequence). There are 19 residues in the CDR3. Trimming took 1 base from V and 0 from J; bases not matched to a gene: 13. CDR3 nucleotides: TGTGCCTGGAGTGCCAACAGGGGGCGACCCGAGCTAGCCAAAAACATTCAGTACTTC. This encodes CAWSANRGRPELAKNIQYF. The full variable domain, in which reference TRBV30 and TRBJ2-4 provide the parts outside the CDR3, is SQTIHQWPATLVQPVGSPLSLECTVEGTSNPNLYWYRQAAGRGLQLLFYSVGIGQISSEVPQNLSASRPQDRQFILSSKKLLLSDSGFYLCAWSANRGRPELAKNIQYFGAGTRLSVL.

The CDR3 nucleotides are TGCGCCAGCAGCTCGCTCCCCTCCAACGGAGGCGGGGAGACCCAGTACTTC. Amino acids: CASSSLPSNGGGETQYF. The rearrangement links TRBV5-1 to TRBJ2-5; D is possibly TRBD2 (5 bases). Trimming took 3 bases from V and 5 from J, leaving 23 bases between them. This CDR3 has 17 residues. The germline V gene has CDR1 SGHRS and CDR2 YFSETQ.